The 9 T cell receptor beta chains in this list originate from one sample, sequenced in a study of T-cell memory formation after mild COVID-19. Each CDR3 protein is one row after TCRdb ran MiXCR on the 5' RACE reads. The data hold roughly 40,000 distinct CDR3 sequences, with 7.3% observed a single time. The sample taken for sequencing was PBMCs or a T cell subset sorted from them (not recorded which). The receptors originated from a man younger than 35 who had mild COVID-19 (a few samples of this study predate the infection). Cell type and time point are not known.

The chain employs TRBV12-3 or TRBV12-4 and TRBJ1-1; the D gene is possibly TRBD1 (5 bases). V was trimmed by 8 bases and J by 4 bases, leaving 11 bases between them. CDR3 length: 12 residues. The CDR3 DNA reads as TGTGCCAGCGGGCCCGGGGGCACTGAAGCTTTCTTT. This codes for CASGPGGTEAFF.

The chain joins TRBV6-2 or TRBV6-3 to TRBJ1-1; possibly TRBD1 for D (5 bases). The CDR3 consists of 12 residues. Germline V gene lookup returns CDR1 MNHEY and CDR2 SVGEGT. The V and J ends lost 11 bases and 1 base respectively, with 11 bases between them. CDR3: CAGGDPNTEAFF. CDR3 bases: TGTGCCGGCGGGGACCCGAACACTGAAGCTTTCTTT.

Remarks on this clonotype: This may stem from a read error, because a much larger clone lies one nucleotide away. V is TRBV4-1 and J is TRBJ2-3; D is undetermined. V gave up 3 bases and J gave up 6 bases, with 10 bases separating them. CDR1 and CDR2 (germline): MGHRA, YSYEKL. This CDR3 contains 13 residues. In nucleotides, the CDR3 is TGCGCCAGCAGCCACCACGGGCTTGATACGCAGTATTTT. It translates to CASSHHGLDTQYF.

This chain connects TRBV20-1 to TRBJ2-7; D could derive from TRBD1 or TRBD2 (6 bases each). The CDR3 length is 13 residues. Germline lookup yields CDR1 DFQATT and CDR2 SNEGSKA (reference sequence). The V end was cut by 6 bases, the J end by 7 bases, with 19 bases between. The CDR3 reads CSAKGGPLGEQYV. CDR3 DNA: TGCAGTGCGAAAGGGGGGCCCCTTGGGGAGCAGTACGTC.

This clonotype was counted only a few times. The chain uses TRBV20-1 and TRBJ2-4; 7 bases line up with TRBD1. Germline CDR1 reads DFQATT; CDR2 reads SNEGSKA (reference sequence). This CDR3 is built from 13 residues. The J segment lost 7 bases and the V segment lost 3 bases, leaving 6 bases of the junction unmatched. The CDR3 region has the DNA TGCAGTGCTAGGGTGGTAGGGGGCAACATTCAGTACTTC. Protein product: CSARVVGGNIQYF.

The chain uses TRBV19 and TRBJ2-1; D is undetermined. The CDR3 is made up of 13 amino acids. Germline lookup yields CDR1 LNHDA and CDR2 SQIVND (reference sequence). Trimming stripped 4 bases from V and 4 bases from J, with 8 bases between. This CDR3 is CASSSGRYNEQFF. Here the CDR3 DNA reads TGTGCCAGTAGTAGTGGCCGGTACAATGAGCAGTTCTTC.

In the case of this clonotype: One end of the junction is discordant with germline, which a read error may explain. The genes are TRBV18 and TRBJ2-7; 9 bases are shared with TRBD1. Germline CDR1 reads KGHSH; CDR2 reads LQKENI. The CDR3 loop spans 12 amino acids. The DNA of the CDR3 is TGTGCCAGCTCACCAGATTCCGGGACAGGGAGGTTC. This sequence encodes CASSPDSGTGRF.

This clonotype was observed a handful of times. V usage is TRBV24-1 and J usage is TRBJ2-2; no firm D call. Germline V lookup: CDR1 KGHDR, CDR2 SFDVKD. The germline V and J ends were trimmed by 3 bases and 7 bases, with 14 bases remaining between them. The CDR3 runs to 15 residues. CDR3 sequence (DNA): TGTGCCACCAGTGATCCTACTCGCCCAGACGGGGAGCTGTTTTTT. Residues: CATSDPTRPDGELFF.

This clonotype was observed a handful of times. The CDR3 coding sequence is TGTGCCAGCAGCTTAGGGCTGAGTGATGAGCAGTTCTTC. Amino acids: CASSLGLSDEQFF. This sequence joins TRBV7-8 and TRBJ2-1; D is unclear. The germline V gene encodes CDR1 SGHVS and CDR2 FQNEAQ. V was cut by 1 base and J by 8 bases, with 9 bases left in between. The CDR3 is made up of 13 amino acids.